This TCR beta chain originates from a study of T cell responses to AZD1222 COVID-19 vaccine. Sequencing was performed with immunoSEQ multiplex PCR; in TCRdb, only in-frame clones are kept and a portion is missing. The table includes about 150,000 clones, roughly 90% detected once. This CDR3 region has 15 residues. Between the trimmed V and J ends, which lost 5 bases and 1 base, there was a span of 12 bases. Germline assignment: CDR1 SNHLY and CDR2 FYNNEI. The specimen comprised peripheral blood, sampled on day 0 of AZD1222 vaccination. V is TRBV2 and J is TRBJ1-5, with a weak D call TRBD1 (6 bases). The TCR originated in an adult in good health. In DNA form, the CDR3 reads TGTGCCAGCAGTCAGGGGTTGGTCAGCAATCAGCCCCAGCATTTT. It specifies CASSQGLVSNQPQHF.